This T cell receptor beta chain emerged from a study of cytomegalovirus exposure and HLA in healthy donors. About this clone: Its antigen is currently unknown.

Study-level findings and limits: Later analysis indicated greater clonal expansion among HLA-associated TCR beta chains than among equally common other chains.

Germline loops: CDR1 MGHRA, CDR2 YSYEKL. CDR3 length: 16 amino acids. The ends lost 3 bases at V and 2 bases at J; junction bases unmatched: 7. Both 60 Vbeta primers and 13 Jbeta primers went into the PCR. This table comes from immunoSEQ multiplex PCR, and its TCRdb copy is limited to in-frame clones, with some not included. The sample contains under 150,000 clones, around 73% of which appear only once. Sequencing was done on a sample of PBMCs. The rearrangement joins TRBV4-1 to TRBJ2-4; 7 positions agree with TRBD2. This sequence was found in a human donor in good health. CDR3 amino acids: CASSHPLAATKNIQYF. CDR3 nucleotides: TGCGCCAGCAGCCACCCTCTAGCGGCTACCAAAAACATTCAGTACTTC.